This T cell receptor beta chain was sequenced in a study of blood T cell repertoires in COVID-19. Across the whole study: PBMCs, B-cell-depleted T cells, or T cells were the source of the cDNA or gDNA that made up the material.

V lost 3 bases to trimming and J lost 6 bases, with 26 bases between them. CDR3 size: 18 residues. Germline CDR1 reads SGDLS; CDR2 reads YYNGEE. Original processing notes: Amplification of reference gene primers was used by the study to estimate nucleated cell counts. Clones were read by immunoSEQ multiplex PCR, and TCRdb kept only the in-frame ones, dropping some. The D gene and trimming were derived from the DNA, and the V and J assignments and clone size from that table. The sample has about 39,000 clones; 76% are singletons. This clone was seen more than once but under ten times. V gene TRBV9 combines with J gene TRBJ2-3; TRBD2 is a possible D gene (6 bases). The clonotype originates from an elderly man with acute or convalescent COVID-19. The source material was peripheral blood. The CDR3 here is CASSERGGASSSVDTQYF. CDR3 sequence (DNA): TGTGCCAGCAGCGAGAGAGGAGGGGCTAGCAGTAGCGTTGATACGCAGTATTTT.